A single sample gave rise to the 21 T cell receptor beta chains below, sequenced in a study of T cell changes during pregnancy in multiple sclerosis. Repertoires were generated with immunoSEQ multiplex PCR, while TCRdb's copy carries only in-frame clones and drops some. The sample lists 45,000 to 60,000 clones, approximately 92% seen once, with over 1% in the top ten. This sample comprised peripheral blood, obtained after pregnancy. The receptors here all came from a female donor in good health, enrolled as a control in a pregnancy study.

The chain has TRBV5-1 and TRBJ2-3; TRBD2 might be the D (6 bases). The CDR3 is 14 amino acids. Germline V gives CDR1 SGHRS, CDR2 YFSETQ. The V end lost 4 bases, the J end lost 0 bases, and 9 bases lay between the germline ends. The CDR3 DNA sequence: TGCGCCAGCAGCCGGGACTGGAGCACAGATACGCAGTATTTT. Residues: CASSRDWSTDTQYF.

V gene TRBV9 combines with J gene TRBJ1-5; D may be TRBD1 (6 bases). V dropped 6 bases and J dropped 7 bases, with 17 bases sitting between them. This CDR3 has 14 amino acids. Germline CDR1 reads SGDLS; CDR2 reads YYNGEE. The CDR3 coding sequence is TGTGCCAGCAATACAGGGATCCCCGGGCAGCCCCAGCATTTT. This gives the protein CASNTGIPGQPQHF.

The rearrangement joins TRBV28 to TRBJ2-7; 8 bases align to TRBD2. V was pared by 4 bases and J by 0 bases, with 5 bases of the junction left unmatched. The V gene's germline CDR1 is MDHEN and CDR2 SYDVKM. The CDR3 spans 15 residues. CDR3 amino acids: CASSSLAGSSYEQYF. CDR3 coding DNA: TGTGCCAGCAGTTCCTTAGCGGGAAGCTCCTACGAGCAGTACTTC.

A single count supports this clone. The chain links TRBV27 to TRBJ1-2; unclear D gene. V was trimmed by 5 bases and J by 6 bases, leaving 16 bases between them. CDR3 length equals 14 residues. Per the germline V gene, CDR1 is MNHEY and CDR2 is SMNVEV (reference sequence). The CDR3: CASSPQFRQDGYTF. The CDR3 nucleotides are TGTGCCAGCAGTCCACAATTCAGGCAAGATGGCTACACCTTC.

The rearrangement links TRBV6-4 to TRBJ1-1, with unresolved D. The germline V and J ends were trimmed by 0 bases and 0 bases, with 8 bases remaining between them. The CDR3 runs 15 residues. Germline CDR1 is MRHNA and CDR2 is SNTAGT. CDR3 loop: CASSDSGSLNTEAFF. CDR3 coding DNA: TGTGCCAGCAGTGACTCTGGCTCCTTGAACACTGAAGCTTTCTTT.

The chain links TRBV5-1 to TRBJ2-2; 8 nucleotides line up with TRBD1. Per germline, CDR1 SGHRS and CDR2 YFSETQ. Trimming cost V 4 bases and J 1 base; bases outside gene matches: 6. The CDR3 contains 16 residues. This CDR3 reads CASSPTGARNTGELFF. DNA of the CDR3: TGCGCCAGCAGCCCGACAGGGGCCCGGAACACCGGGGAGCTGTTTTTT.

The rearrangement uses TRBV2 and TRBJ2-1; perhaps TRBD2 as D (6 bases). The length of the CDR3 is 15 residues. Trimming took off 9 bases at V and 0 bases at J, with 15 bases between the two ends. Germline V gene data show CDR1 as SNHLY and CDR2 as FYNNEI. CDR3 nucleotide sequence: TGTGCCAGTAAAGGGGAGGCCAGCTCCTACAATGAGCAGTTCTTC. It codes for CASKGEASSYNEQFF.

The chain carries TRBV4-1 and TRBJ2-7; TRBD1 might be the D (9 bases). The CDR3 spans 18 residues. V shed 4 bases and J shed 1 base, with 23 bases lying between them. Germline CDR1 and CDR2: MGHRA and YSYEKL. In DNA, the CDR3 is TGCGCCAGCAGCCGGAGCGTCGGGGGGGACAGGGCATCCTACGAGCAGTACTTC. Translating gives CASSRSVGGDRASYEQYF.

The chain recombines TRBV9 with TRBJ2-1, with TRBD2 identical over 7 bases. The CDR3 consists of 16 residues. V shed 3 bases and J 3 bases; nucleotides not matched to a gene: 9. Germline-derived CDR1 and CDR2 are SGDLS and YYNGEE. The CDR3: CASSDGAGVVYNEQFF. Written as DNA, the CDR3 is TGTGCCAGCAGCGACGGCGCGGGAGTTGTCTACAATGAGCAGTTCTTC.

The rearrangement links TRBV5-8 to TRBJ1-6, with 9 nucleotides matching TRBD1. V dropped 4 bases and J dropped 13; count of bases not matched to a gene: 12. There are 15 residues in the CDR3. Germline assignment: CDR1 SGHTS and CDR2 YDEGEE. The DNA of the CDR3 is TGTGCCAGCAGCCCGAAGGACAGGGGAAAAAGGCCCCTCCACTTT. As protein: CASSPKDRGKRPLHF.

V gene TRBV19 combines with J gene TRBJ2-3, with D perhaps matching TRBD2 (5 bases). Germline loops: CDR1 LNHDA, CDR2 SQIVND (reference sequence). The CDR3 loop spans 14 amino acids. V lost 1 base, J lost 3 bases, and 8 bases lay in between. The CDR3: CASSIGGGTDTQYF. CDR3 bases: TGTGCCAGTAGTATAGGAGGAGGTACAGATACGCAGTATTTT.

This chain joins TRBV11-2 and TRBJ1-1; tentative D call: TRBD1 (6 bases). V was trimmed by 2 bases and J by 3 bases, leaving 16 bases between them. This CDR3 has 16 amino acids. Germline CDR1 SGHAT, CDR2 FQNNGV. The CDR3 protein is CASSLFGAKGDTEAFF. For the CDR3, the DNA is TGTGCCAGCAGCTTATTCGGAGCAAAGGGGGACACTGAAGCTTTCTTT.

The genes are TRBV5-8 and TRBJ1-1, with D perhaps matching TRBD1 (6 bases). The germline gives CDR1 SGHTS, CDR2 YDEGEE. This CDR3 has 16 residues. V was shortened by 1 base and J by 2 bases, with 15 bases between the two germline ends. CDR3 amino acids: CASSLKIEDRNTEAFF. Here the CDR3 DNA reads TGTGCCAGCAGCTTGAAAATCGAGGACAGAAACACTGAAGCTTTCTTT.

The J gene is TRBJ2-5, the V gene TRBV27; D is unresolved. V lost 2 bases to trimming and J lost 1 base, with 8 bases between them. Germline values: CDR1 MNHEY, CDR2 SMNVEV (reference sequence). The CDR3 is 14 residues long. The CDR3 bases are TGTGCCAGCAGTTTAAACACCCTCCAAGAGACCCAGTACTTC. As protein: CASSLNTLQETQYF.

The gene calls are TRBV2 and TRBJ2-5; D is ambiguous. Germline loops: CDR1 SNHLY, CDR2 FYNNEI. The V end lost 7 bases, the J end lost 2 bases, and 5 bases lay between the germline ends. The CDR3 length is 11 residues. For the CDR3, the DNA is TGTGCCAGCACCCGTCAAGAGACCCAGTACTTC. Its protein is CASTRQETQYF.

The chain combines TRBV7-9 with TRBJ1-4; 12 bases map to TRBD1. CDR3 length equals 17 residues. V lost 5 bases, J lost 4 bases, and 8 bases stayed unmatched. Germline values: CDR1 SEHNR, CDR2 FQNEAQ (reference sequence). CDR3 sequence reads: CASSNRDRGLSNEKLFF. Written as DNA, the CDR3 is TGTGCCAGCAGCAACCGGGACAGGGGGCTAAGTAATGAAAAACTGTTTTTT.

With respect to this clone: Its ends do not fully match the called genes, so a read error is possible. Here the CDR3 reads CASSEVLRDMNF. Here the CDR3 DNA reads TGTGCCAGCAGTGAGGTTCTCCGGGACATGAATTTT. This chain uses TRBV6-1 with TRBJ1-1; TRBD1 is a possible D gene (6 bases). The CDR3 is 12 amino acids. Germline CDR1 MNHNS, CDR2 SASEGT.

J is TRBJ2-2 and V is TRBV5-1; weak D call: TRBD2 (5 bases). Trimming cost V 0 bases and J 7 bases, with 16 bases left between them. The CDR3 length is 16 residues. Germline V lookup: CDR1 SGHRS, CDR2 YFSETQ. CDR3 DNA: TGCGCCAGCAGCTTGGCCGAGGGTCCTCCAATCGGGGAGCTGTTTTTT. Amino acids: CASSLAEGPPIGELFF.

The V gene is TRBV10-3, the J gene TRBJ2-2, with 8 positions matching TRBD1. The CDR3 spans 12 residues. After removal of 9 bases from V and 6 bases from J, the junction contained 3 bases not matched to a gene. Germline V gives CDR1 ENHRY, CDR2 SYGVKD. CDR3: CAIQDRAGELFF. CDR3 nucleotides: TGTGCCATACAGGACAGGGCCGGGGAGCTGTTTTTT.

This clone has only one observation. This chain joins TRBV28 and TRBJ1-5, with TRBD1 identical over 7 bases. CDR3 length: 15 residues. After removal of 3 bases from V and 2 bases from J, the junction contained 4 bases not matched to a gene. The V gene's germline CDR1 is MDHEN and CDR2 SYDVKM. CDR3 sequence (DNA): TGTGCCAGCAGTTTGACAGGGTATGGCAATCAGCCCCAGCATTTT. Residues: CASSLTGYGNQPQHF.

V usage is TRBV7-8 and J usage is TRBJ1-1; D ambiguous. CDR1 is SGHVS and CDR2 is FQNEAQ in the germline V gene. The CDR3 spans 11 residues. With 5 bases removed from V and 6 bases from J, the gap between germline ends came to 7 bases. In DNA, the CDR3 is TGTGCCAGCAGCCCTACAGCTGAAGCTTTCTTT. This gives the protein CASSPTAEAFF.